The sequence of this T cell receptor beta chain was determined in a study of shared clonotypes between healthy human individuals. Study observations and caveats: Sample collection involved blood only; tissue repertoires are likely different. Sharing across four donors was highest in naive CD4 (around 5%) and lowest in memory CD8 (approximately 0.4%).

Running of the assay took place at deep level. Profiling relied on immunoSEQ multiplex PCR, and the TCRdb table lists in-frame clones only, not all of them. The repertoire holds some 2,500,000 clones, 85% to 95% seen once, with approximately 0.4% in the top ten. Turning to this clone: What it recognizes is unknown.

Each sample came from a Caucasian adult donor living in Nashville, Tennessee. The CDR3 spans 14 residues. V lost 8 bases and J lost 8; bases outside the gene matches: 14. Per germline, CDR1 SQVTM and CDR2 ANQGSEA. The sample consisted of naive CD4+ T cells from PBMCs. The subset is: CD45RA+ positively selected. The chain is built from TRBV29-1 and TRBJ1-2; 10 bases agree with TRBD1. This receptor was identified in a man between 18 and 29 years old in good health. Some clones in this sample may be carry-over from other donors' samples. CDR3: CSLGAGTGAQGYTF. As DNA, the CDR3 is TGCAGCCTTGGGGCTGGGACAGGGGCTCAGGGCTACACCTTC.